A selection of T cell receptor beta chains follows, all from one sample in a study of CD8 T cells in Susac syndrome. TCRdb recomputed calls from the immunoSEQ multiplex PCR reads with MiXCR, one row per CDR3 protein. Of 300,000 to 350,000 distinct CDR3 sequences in the sample, just over 90% were seen once. Sequenced: CD4+ T cells from PBMCs. The receptors derive from a human donor with multiple sclerosis. Each CDR3 is given with its conserved first and last residue. The D gene is left open where the match is weak. Expanded clones get a size class; other rows say once, few or many, or leave the size out.

CDR3 | DNA | J | V | D | length | size
CASSLSGEGLSEQFF | TGTGCCAGCAGCCTTAGCGGGGAGGGGTTGAGTGAGCAGTTCTTC | TRBJ2-1 | TRBV2 | TRBD2 | 15 | once
CATSDTGTANEQFF | TGTGCCACCTCTGATACCGGGACAGCCAATGAGCAGTTCTTC | TRBJ2-1 | TRBV24-1 | TRBD1 | 14 | NA
CSARTGLEMNTEAFF | TGCAGTGCTCGAACGGGCCTGGAGATGAACACTGAAGCTTTCTTT | TRBJ1-1 | TRBV20-1 | NA | 15 | NA
CASSLEGPSEAFF | TGTGCCAGCAGCTTAGAAGGACCTTCTGAAGCTTTCTTT | TRBJ1-1 | TRBV7-9 | NA | 13 | NA
CASSYSKFGRSLYNEQFF | TGTGCCAGCAGTTACTCGAAATTTGGCAGGAGCCTATACAATGAGCAGTTCTTC | TRBJ2-1 | TRBV6-5 | NA | 18 | once
CASSEGQSEQYF | TGTGCCAGCAGTGAAGGTCAGTCCGAGCAGTACTTC | TRBJ2-7 | TRBV2 | NA | 12 | NA
CASSPKDSYTDTQYF | TGTGCCAGCTCACCCAAGGACAGCTACACAGATACGCAGTATTTT | TRBJ2-3 | TRBV18 | NA | 15 | once
CASSLVHAQETQYF | TGTGCCAGCAGCTTAGTACATGCTCAGGAGACCCAGTACTTC | TRBJ2-5 | TRBV7-2 | NA | 14 | once
CSASNVRDSEAFF | TGCAGTGCTAGTAACGTCCGGGACTCTGAAGCTTTCTTT | TRBJ1-1 | TRBV20-1 | NA | 13 | NA
CASSLSGTGPVEQYF | TGTGCCAGCAGCTTATCCGGAACAGGGCCCGTCGAGCAGTACTTC | TRBJ2-7 | TRBV12-3/TRBV12-4 | NA | 15 | NA
CASSPGTSNYGHTF | TGTGCCAGTAGCCCCGGGACATCTAACTATGGCCACACCTTC | TRBJ1-2 | TRBV19 | NA | 14 | NA
CASSVQGASTGELFF | TGTGCCAGCAGCGTACAGGGGGCTTCAACCGGGGAGCTGTTTTTT | TRBJ2-2 | TRBV9 | TRBD1 | 15 | NA
CASSRLTGEQYF | TGTGCCAGCAGCCGCCTCACAGGCGAGCAGTACTTC | TRBJ2-7 | TRBV3-1 | NA | 12 | NA
CATSEGLAGSYEQYF | TGTGCCACCAGCGAGGGACTAGCGGGCTCCTACGAGCAGTACTTC | TRBJ2-7 | TRBV15 | TRBD2 | 15 | NA
CAWNVAGQGQPQHF | TGTGCCTGGAACGTGGCGGGACAGGGGCAGCCCCAGCATTTT | TRBJ1-5 | TRBV30 | TRBD1 | 14 | NA
CASSIEAQADYNEQFF | TGTGCCAGTAGTATAGAAGCCCAGGCCGACTACAATGAGCAGTTCTTC | TRBJ2-1 | TRBV19 | NA | 16 | NA
CSVEGSSGGSTDTQYF | TGCAGCGTTGAAGGTTCTAGCGGGGGTAGCACAGATACGCAGTATTTT | TRBJ2-3 | TRBV29-1 | TRBD2 | 16 | NA
CSARGAWGTLQETQYF | TGCAGTGCTAGAGGGGCCTGGGGGACTCTACAAGAGACCCAGTACTTC | TRBJ2-5 | TRBV20-1 | NA | 16 | NA
CSARSSGGYYDEKLFF | TGCAGTGCTAGATCGTCAGGAGGGTACTATGATGAAAAACTGTTTTTT | TRBJ1-4 | TRBV20-1 | NA | 16 | NA
CASSLAGLLGTEAFF | TGTGCCAGCAGCTTGGCCGGTCTTCTGGGCACTGAAGCTTTCTTT | TRBJ1-1 | TRBV5-6 | NA | 15 | NA
CASSQDLTAGGVGEQFF | TGTGCCAGCAGCCAAGATCTTACAGCGGGAGGGGTCGGTGAGCAGTTCTTC | TRBJ2-1 | TRBV3-1 | TRBD2 | 17 | NA
CSAPAGTSRETQYF | TGCAGTGCTCCGGCTGGGACTAGCAGAGAGACCCAGTACTTC | TRBJ2-5 | TRBV20-1 | TRBD2 | 14 | NA